This T cell receptor beta chain was retrieved from a study of blood T cell repertoires in COVID-19. Study summary: The samples span acute and convalescent COVID-19 from the United States, Italy and Spain. The analysed material was cDNA or gDNA that came from T cells, B-cell-depleted T cells, or PBMCs.

Original processing notes: Reference gene primers were amplified, and this amplification served to estimate nucleated cell counts. Assay used: immunoSEQ multiplex PCR; TCRdb lists only in-frame clones, some missing. Clonal size and the V and J genes are those of that table, whereas D and trimming came from the DNA. The sample records about 200,000 clones, about 90% being singletons. The material sequenced was peripheral blood. The sequence derives from a young man with acute or convalescent COVID-19.

CDR3 DNA sequence: TGTGCCAGCAGTCTCGACAGGGTTACTGAAGCTTTCTTT. It specifies CASSLDRVTEAFF. The chain links TRBV28 to TRBJ1-1, with TRBD1 matching 7 bases. The germline CDR1 and CDR2 sequences are MDHEN and SYDVKM. After removal of 5 bases from V and 5 bases from J, the junction contained 5 bases not matched to a gene. The CDR3 runs to 13 residues.